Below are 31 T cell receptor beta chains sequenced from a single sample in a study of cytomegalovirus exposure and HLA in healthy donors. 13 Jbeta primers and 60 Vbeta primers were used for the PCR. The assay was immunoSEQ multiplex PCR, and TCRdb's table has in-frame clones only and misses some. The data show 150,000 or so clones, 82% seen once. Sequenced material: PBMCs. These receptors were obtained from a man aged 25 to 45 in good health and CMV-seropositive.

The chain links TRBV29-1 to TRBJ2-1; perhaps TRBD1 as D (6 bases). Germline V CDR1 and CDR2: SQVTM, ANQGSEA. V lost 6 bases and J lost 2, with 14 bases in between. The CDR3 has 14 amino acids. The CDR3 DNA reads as TGCAGCGTGGACCCCAGGGGCGCCTACAATGAGCAGTTCTTC. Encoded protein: CSVDPRGAYNEQFF.

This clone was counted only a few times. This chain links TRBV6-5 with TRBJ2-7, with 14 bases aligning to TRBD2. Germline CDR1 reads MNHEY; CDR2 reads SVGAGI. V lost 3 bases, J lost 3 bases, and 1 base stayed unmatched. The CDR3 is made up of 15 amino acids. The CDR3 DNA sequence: TGTGCCAGCAGTTATGGACTAGCGGGAGGCTACGAGCAGTACTTC. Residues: CASSYGLAGGYEQYF.

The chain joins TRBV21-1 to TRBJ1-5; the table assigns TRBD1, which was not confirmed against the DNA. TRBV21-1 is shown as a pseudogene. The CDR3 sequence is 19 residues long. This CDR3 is CASSKEADRDRGPHQPQHF. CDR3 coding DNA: TGTGCCAGCAGCAAAGAGGCGGACCGGGACAGGGGGCCTCATCAGCCCCAGCATTTT.

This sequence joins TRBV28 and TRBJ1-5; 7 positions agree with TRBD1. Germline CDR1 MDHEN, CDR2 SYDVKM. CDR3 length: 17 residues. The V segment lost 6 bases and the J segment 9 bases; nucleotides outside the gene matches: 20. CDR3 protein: CASRPPGRDSPDRPQHF. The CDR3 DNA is TGTGCCAGCAGGCCCCCCGGACGGGACAGTCCTGATCGGCCCCAGCATTTT.

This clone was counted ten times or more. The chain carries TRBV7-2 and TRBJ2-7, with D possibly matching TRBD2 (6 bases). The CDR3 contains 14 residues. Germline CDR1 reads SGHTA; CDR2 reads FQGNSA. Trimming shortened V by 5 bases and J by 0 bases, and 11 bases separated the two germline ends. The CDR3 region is CASSLGGISYEQYF. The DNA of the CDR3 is TGTGCCAGCAGCCTGGGGGGTATCTCCTACGAGCAGTACTTC.

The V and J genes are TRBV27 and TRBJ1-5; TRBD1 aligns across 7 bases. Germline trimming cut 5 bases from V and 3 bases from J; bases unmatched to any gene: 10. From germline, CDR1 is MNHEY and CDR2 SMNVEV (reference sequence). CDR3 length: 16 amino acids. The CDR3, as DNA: TGTGCCAGCAGTGCTACGACAGGGTCCTACAATCAGCCCCAGCATTTT. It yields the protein CASSATTGSYNQPQHF.

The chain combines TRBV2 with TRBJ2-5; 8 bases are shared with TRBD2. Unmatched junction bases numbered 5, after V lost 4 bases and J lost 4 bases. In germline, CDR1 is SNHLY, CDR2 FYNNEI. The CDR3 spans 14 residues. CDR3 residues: CASSGGRGVETQYF. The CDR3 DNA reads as TGTGCCAGCAGTGGGGGGCGGGGGGTAGAGACCCAGTACTTC.

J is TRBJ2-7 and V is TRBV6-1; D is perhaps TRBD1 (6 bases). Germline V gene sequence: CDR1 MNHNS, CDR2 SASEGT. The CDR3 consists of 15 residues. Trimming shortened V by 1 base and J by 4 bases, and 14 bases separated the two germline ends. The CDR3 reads CASSEGSGVMYEQYF. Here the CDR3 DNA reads TGTGCCAGCAGTGAAGGCTCAGGGGTAATGTACGAGCAGTACTTC.

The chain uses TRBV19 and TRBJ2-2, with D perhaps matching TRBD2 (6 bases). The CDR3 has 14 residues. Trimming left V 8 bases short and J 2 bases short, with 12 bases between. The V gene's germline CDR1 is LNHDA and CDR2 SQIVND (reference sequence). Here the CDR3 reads CASSPSANTGELFF. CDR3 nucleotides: TGTGCCAGTTCGCCTAGCGCCAACACCGGGGAGCTGTTTTTT.

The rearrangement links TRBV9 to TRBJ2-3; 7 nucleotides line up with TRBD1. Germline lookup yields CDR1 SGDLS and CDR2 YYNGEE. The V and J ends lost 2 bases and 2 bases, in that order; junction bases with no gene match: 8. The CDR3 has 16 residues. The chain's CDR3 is CASSVRQGLNTDTQYF. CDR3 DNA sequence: TGTGCCAGCAGCGTCCGACAGGGCTTGAACACAGATACGCAGTATTTT.

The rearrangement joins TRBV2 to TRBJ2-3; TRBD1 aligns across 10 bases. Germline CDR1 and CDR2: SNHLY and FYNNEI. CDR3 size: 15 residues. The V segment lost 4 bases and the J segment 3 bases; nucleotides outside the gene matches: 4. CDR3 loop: CASSGDRGGTDTQYF. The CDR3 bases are TGTGCCAGCAGTGGGGACAGGGGCGGGACAGATACGCAGTATTTT.

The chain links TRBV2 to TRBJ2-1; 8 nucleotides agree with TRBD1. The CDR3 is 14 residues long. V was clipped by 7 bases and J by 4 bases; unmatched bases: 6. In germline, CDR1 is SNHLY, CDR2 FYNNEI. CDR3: CASNAGGKYNEQFF. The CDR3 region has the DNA TGTGCCAGCAATGCAGGGGGCAAGTACAATGAGCAGTTCTTC.

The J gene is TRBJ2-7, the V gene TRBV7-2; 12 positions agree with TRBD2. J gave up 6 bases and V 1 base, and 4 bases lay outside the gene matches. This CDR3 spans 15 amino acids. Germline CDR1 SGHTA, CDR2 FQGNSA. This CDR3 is CASSLGLAGVVEQYF. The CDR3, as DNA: TGTGCCAGCAGCTTAGGACTAGCGGGAGTTGTCGAGCAGTACTTC.

This chain's CDR3 is CASSGAGAQETQYF. The CDR3, as DNA: TGTGCCAGCAGCGGGGCGGGAGCCCAAGAGACCCAGTACTTC. This chain uses TRBV9 with TRBJ2-5, with TRBD2 identical over 7 bases. Unmatched junction bases numbered 3, after V lost 3 bases and J lost 1 base. The germline V gene has CDR1 SGDLS and CDR2 YYNGEE. CDR3 size: 14 residues.

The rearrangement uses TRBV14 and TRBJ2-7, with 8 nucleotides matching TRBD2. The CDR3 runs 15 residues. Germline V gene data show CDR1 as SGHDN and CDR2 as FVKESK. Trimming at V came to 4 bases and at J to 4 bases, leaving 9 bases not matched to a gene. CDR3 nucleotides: TGTGCCAGCAGCCCCCAAGCGGGAGTAGGGTACGAGCAGTACTTC. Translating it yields CASSPQAGVGYEQYF.

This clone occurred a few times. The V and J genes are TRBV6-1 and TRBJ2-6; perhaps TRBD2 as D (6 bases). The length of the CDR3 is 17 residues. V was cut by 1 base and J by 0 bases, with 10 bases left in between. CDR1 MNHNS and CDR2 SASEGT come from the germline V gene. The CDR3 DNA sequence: TGTGCCAGCAGTGAAGGCCCGGGGGACTCTGGGGCCAACGTCCTGACTTTC. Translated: CASSEGPGDSGANVLTF.

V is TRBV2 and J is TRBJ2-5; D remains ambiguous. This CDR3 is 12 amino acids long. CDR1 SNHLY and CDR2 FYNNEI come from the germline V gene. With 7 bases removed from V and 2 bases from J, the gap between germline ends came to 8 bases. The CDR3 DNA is TGTGCCAGCAATCCAGGACAAGAGACCCAGTACTTC. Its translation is CASNPGQETQYF.

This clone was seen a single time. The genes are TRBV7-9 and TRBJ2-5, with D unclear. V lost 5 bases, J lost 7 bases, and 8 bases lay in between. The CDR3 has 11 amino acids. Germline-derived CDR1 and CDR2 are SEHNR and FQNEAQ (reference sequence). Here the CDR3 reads CASSSPGTQYF. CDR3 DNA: TGTGCCAGCAGCAGCCCTGGGACCCAGTACTTC.

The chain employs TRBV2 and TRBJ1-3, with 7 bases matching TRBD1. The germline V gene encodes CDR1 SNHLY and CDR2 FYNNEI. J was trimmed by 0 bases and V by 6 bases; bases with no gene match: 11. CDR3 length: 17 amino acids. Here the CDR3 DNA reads TGTGCCAGCAGGGCCAACCCGGGACAGTACTCTGGAAACACCATATATTTT. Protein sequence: CASRANPGQYSGNTIYF.

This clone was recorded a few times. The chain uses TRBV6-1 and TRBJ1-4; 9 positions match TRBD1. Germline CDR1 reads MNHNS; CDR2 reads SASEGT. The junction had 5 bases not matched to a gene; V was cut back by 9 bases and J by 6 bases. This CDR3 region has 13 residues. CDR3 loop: CASRGTGYEKLFF. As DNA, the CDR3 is TGTGCCAGTCGGGGGACAGGGTATGAAAAACTGTTTTTT.

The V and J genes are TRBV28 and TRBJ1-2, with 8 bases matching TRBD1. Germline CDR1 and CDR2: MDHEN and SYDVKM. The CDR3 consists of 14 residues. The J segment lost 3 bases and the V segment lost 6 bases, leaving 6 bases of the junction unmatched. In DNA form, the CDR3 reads TGTGCCAGCAGGGCGACAGGGGAACACTATGGCTACACCTTC. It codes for CASRATGEHYGYTF.

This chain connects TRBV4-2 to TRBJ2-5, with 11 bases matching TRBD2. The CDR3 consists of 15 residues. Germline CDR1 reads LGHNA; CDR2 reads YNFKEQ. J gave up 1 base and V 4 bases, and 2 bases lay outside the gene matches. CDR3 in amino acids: CASSLAGGPQETQYF. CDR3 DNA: TGTGCCAGCAGCCTAGCGGGGGGGCCCCAAGAGACCCAGTACTTC.

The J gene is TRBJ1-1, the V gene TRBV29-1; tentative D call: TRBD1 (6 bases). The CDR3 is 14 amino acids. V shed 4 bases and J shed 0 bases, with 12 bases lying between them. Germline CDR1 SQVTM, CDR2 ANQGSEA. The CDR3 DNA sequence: TGCAGCGTTGCCCCAGGGGTAATGAACACTGAAGCTTTCTTT. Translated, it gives CSVAPGVMNTEAFF. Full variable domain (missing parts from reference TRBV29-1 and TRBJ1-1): SAVISQKPSRDICQRGTSLTIQCQVDSQVTMMFWYRQQPGQSLTLIATANQGSEATYESGFVIDKFPISRPNLTFSTLTVSNMSPEDSSIYLCSVAPGVMNTEAFFGQGTRLTVV.

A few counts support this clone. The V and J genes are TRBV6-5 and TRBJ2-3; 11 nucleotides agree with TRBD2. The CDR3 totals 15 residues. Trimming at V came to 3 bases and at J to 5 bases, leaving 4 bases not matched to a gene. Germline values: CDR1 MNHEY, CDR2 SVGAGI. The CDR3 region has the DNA TGTGCCAGCAGTTATGGAGGACTAGCGGGAGATACGCAGTATTTT. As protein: CASSYGGLAGDTQYF.

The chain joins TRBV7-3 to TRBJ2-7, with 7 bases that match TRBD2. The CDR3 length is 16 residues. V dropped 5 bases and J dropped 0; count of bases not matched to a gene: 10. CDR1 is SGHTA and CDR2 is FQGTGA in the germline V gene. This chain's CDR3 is CASSLGPAGSSYEQYF. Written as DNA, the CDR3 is TGTGCCAGCAGCCTCGGGCCAGCGGGGTCCTCCTACGAGCAGTACTTC.

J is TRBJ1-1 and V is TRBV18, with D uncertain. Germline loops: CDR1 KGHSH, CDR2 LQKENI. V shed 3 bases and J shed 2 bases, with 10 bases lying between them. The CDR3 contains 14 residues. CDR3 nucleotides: TGTGCCAGCTCACCCGGGTCCAGAAACACTGAAGCTTTCTTT. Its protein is CASSPGSRNTEAFF.

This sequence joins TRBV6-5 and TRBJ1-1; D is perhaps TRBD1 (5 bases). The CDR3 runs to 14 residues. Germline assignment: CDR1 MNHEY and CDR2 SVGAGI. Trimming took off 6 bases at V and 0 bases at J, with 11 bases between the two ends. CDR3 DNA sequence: TGTGCCAGCAGCCTCCGGGACTTGAACACTGAAGCTTTCTTT. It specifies CASSLRDLNTEAFF.

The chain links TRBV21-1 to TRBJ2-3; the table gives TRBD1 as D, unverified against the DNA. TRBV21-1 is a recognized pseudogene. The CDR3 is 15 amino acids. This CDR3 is CASSSRDRTTNTQYF. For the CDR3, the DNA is TGTGCCAGCAGCAGCCGGGACAGGACCACCAATACGCAGTATTTT.

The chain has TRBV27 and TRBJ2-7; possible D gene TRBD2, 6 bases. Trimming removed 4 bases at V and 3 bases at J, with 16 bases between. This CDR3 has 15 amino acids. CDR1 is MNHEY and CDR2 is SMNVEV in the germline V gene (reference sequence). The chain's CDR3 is CASSSAGKNYYEQYF. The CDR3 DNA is TGTGCCAGCAGTTCTGCGGGGAAAAATTACTACGAGCAGTACTTC.

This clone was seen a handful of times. CDR3 sequence: CASRPSRDSGSPLHF. CDR3 nucleotides: TGTGCCAGCAGACCTTCCAGGGACAGTGGATCACCCCTCCACTTT. The chain employs TRBV6-6 and TRBJ1-6, with 7 bases that match TRBD1. The V gene end was trimmed by 6 bases and the J gene end by 10 bases; junction bases not matched to a gene: 12. Per germline, CDR1 MNHNY and CDR2 SVGAGI (reference sequence). The CDR3 length is 15 residues.

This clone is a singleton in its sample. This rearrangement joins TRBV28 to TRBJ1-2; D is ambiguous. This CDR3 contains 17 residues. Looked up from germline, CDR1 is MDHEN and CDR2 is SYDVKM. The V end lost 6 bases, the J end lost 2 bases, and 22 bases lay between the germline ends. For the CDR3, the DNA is TGTGCCAGCAGCCCCCCGTTAACTTATCTAGCCAACTATGGCTACACCTTC. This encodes CASSPPLTYLANYGYTF.